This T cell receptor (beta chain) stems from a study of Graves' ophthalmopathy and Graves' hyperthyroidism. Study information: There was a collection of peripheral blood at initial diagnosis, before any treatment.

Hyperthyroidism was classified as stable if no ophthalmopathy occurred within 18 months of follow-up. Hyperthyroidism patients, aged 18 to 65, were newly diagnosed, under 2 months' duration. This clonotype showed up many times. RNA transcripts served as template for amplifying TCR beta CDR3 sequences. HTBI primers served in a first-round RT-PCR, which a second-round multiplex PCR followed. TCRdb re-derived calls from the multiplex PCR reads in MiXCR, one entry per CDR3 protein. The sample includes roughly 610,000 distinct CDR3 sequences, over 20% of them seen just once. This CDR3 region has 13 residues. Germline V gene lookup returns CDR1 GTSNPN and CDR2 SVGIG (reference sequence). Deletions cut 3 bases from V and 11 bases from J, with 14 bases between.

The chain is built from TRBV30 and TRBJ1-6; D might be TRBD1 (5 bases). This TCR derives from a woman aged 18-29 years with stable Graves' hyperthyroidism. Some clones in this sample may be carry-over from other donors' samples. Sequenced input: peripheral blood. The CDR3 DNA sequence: TGTGCCTGGAGGGGAAGGGGAAATCCACCCCTCCACTTT. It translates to CAWRGRGNPPLHF.